A selection of T cell receptor beta chains follows, all from one sample in a study of identical twins. MiXCR, run by TCRdb on the 5' RACE reads, gives a single entry per CDR3 protein. The sample yields around 370,000 distinct CDR3 sequences, approximately 8.8% seen once. Source material: naive T cells sorted from blood. The receptors were gathered from a woman aged 45-65 years in good health. CDR3s include the opening cysteine and the closing phenylalanine or tryptophan. Fields, in order: CDR3 DNA, CDR3 protein, D gene, V gene, clone size, J gene. D genes are given only for firm matches. Clone sizes are given selectively: once, few, many, or a class where the clone is expanded.

DNA: TGTGCCAAGGGACTAGCGGGAGGGCCCACAGATACGCAGTATTTT; CDR3: CAKGLAGGPTDTQYF; D: TRBD2; V: TRBV19; size: few; J: TRBJ2-3
DNA: TGCGCCAGCAGCTCCTCTGGGACCAGCGGCGATGAGCAGTTCTTC; CDR3: CASSSSGTSGDEQFF; D: -; V: TRBV5-1; size: many; J: TRBJ2-1
DNA: TGTGCCTGGAGTTGGGCTAGCGGGATGTTCAATGAGCAGTTCTTC; CDR3: CAWSWASGMFNEQFF; D: TRBD2; V: TRBV30; size: -; J: TRBJ2-1
DNA: TGTGCCAGCAGCCAAGATATCGGCATCTTGGGTTCCTACGAGCAGTACTTC; CDR3: CASSQDIGILGSYEQYF; D: -; V: TRBV3-1; size: few; J: TRBJ2-7
DNA: TGCAGTGCTAGAGATCTGGACCGCTCCTACAATGAGCAGTTCTTC; CDR3: CSARDLDRSYNEQFF; D: -; V: TRBV20-1; size: few; J: TRBJ2-1
DNA: TGCGCCAGCAGCCAAGGGGGGGGGCGGAGATCCACCGGGGAGCTGTTTTTT; CDR3: CASSQGGGRRSTGELFF; D: -; V: TRBV4-1; size: -; J: TRBJ2-2
DNA: TGTGCCAGCAGCTCCGGGACAGGGGTGTATCAGCCCCAGCATTTT; CDR3: CASSSGTGVYQPQHF; D: TRBD1; V: TRBV7-2; size: -; J: TRBJ1-5
DNA: TGCGCCAGCAGCCCCCTGACAGGGAACACTGAAGCTTTCTTT; CDR3: CASSPLTGNTEAFF; D: -; V: TRBV5-1; size: many; J: TRBJ1-1
DNA: TGCAGTGCTAGAGATCCGAGAGCTTTAGGAAACACCATATATTTT; CDR3: CSARDPRALGNTIYF; D: -; V: TRBV20-1; size: few; J: TRBJ1-3
DNA: TGTGCCAGCAGAGTACTAGCGGGAGTCCATGAGCAGTTCTTC; CDR3: CASRVLAGVHEQFF; D: TRBD2; V: TRBV11-2; size: -; J: TRBJ2-1
DNA: TGTGCCAGCAGCCAGACAGTTCATGGAAACACCATATATTTT; CDR3: CASSQTVHGNTIYF; D: -; V: TRBV6-5; size: -; J: TRBJ1-3
DNA: TGCAGCGTAGGAGGGGAGGGGGCCCCTGAAGCTTTCTTT; CDR3: CSVGGEGAPEAFF; D: TRBD1; V: TRBV29-1; size: -; J: TRBJ1-1
DNA: TGTGCCAGCAGCCCTGCCCGGGGAGGCTCCTACAATGAGCAGTTCTTC; CDR3: CASSPARGGSYNEQFF; D: -; V: TRBV3-1; size: -; J: TRBJ2-1
DNA: TGTGCCAGCAGCTTTCTAGCGGGGGCATTCGACGAGCAGTACTTC; CDR3: CASSFLAGAFDEQYF; D: TRBD2; V: TRBV7-9; size: -; J: TRBJ2-7
DNA: TGTGCCAGCAGCTGGGGCAACAATGAGCAGTTCTTC; CDR3: CASSWGNNEQFF; D: -; V: TRBV7-9; size: -; J: TRBJ2-1
DNA: TGTGCCAGCAGCCAAGATCGGGGCACTGGAGAGACCCAGTACTTC; CDR3: CASSQDRGTGETQYF; D: -; V: TRBV4-2; size: -; J: TRBJ2-5
DNA: TGTGCCAGCAGCTGGGCTAGGCCAAACAATGAGCAGTTCTTC; CDR3: CASSWARPNNEQFF; D: -; V: TRBV13; size: many; J: TRBJ2-1
DNA: TGCAGTGCTAGAGATTCGGGACGTTTCCGCTATGGCTACACCTTC; CDR3: CSARDSGRFRYGYTF; D: -; V: TRBV20-1; size: -; J: TRBJ1-2
DNA: TGTGCCAGCGGGACAGGTCGAAAGGAGACCCAGTACTTC; CDR3: CASGTGRKETQYF; D: TRBD1; V: TRBV12-3/TRBV12-4; size: few; J: TRBJ2-5
DNA: TGTGCCAGCAGTTCGGGACAGGGGGCATCACAACAGCCCCAGCATTTT; CDR3: CASSSGQGASQQPQHF; D: TRBD1; V: TRBV12-3/TRBV12-4; size: many; J: TRBJ1-5
DNA: TGTGCCAGTAGTATGGAAGGCACCCCCTACAATGAGCAGTTCTTC; CDR3: CASSMEGTPYNEQFF; D: -; V: TRBV19; size: few; J: TRBJ2-1
DNA: TGCGCCAGCAGCCAAAACAGGGGGAACTATGGCTACACCTTC; CDR3: CASSQNRGNYGYTF; D: TRBD1; V: TRBV4-1; size: many; J: TRBJ1-2
DNA: TGTGCCAGCAGTTTATGGGACCCCCGAAATGAGCAGTTCTTC; CDR3: CASSLWDPRNEQFF; D: -; V: TRBV27; size: -; J: TRBJ2-1
DNA: TGCAGTGCTAGAGGGGGACTAGCGGGAAGCTCCTACAATGAGCAGTTCTTC; CDR3: CSARGGLAGSSYNEQFF; D: TRBD2; V: TRBV20-1; size: -; J: TRBJ2-1
DNA: TGCGCCAGCAGCTTGGGAGCGGGAGTCTGGGAGACCCAGTACTTC; CDR3: CASSLGAGVWETQYF; D: TRBD2; V: TRBV5-1; size: -; J: TRBJ2-5
DNA: TGTGCCAGCAGCCACGATATCCTGACCGGGGAGCTGTTTTTT; CDR3: CASSHDILTGELFF; D: -; V: TRBV7-6; size: -; J: TRBJ2-2
DNA: TGTGCAACAGGAGTTATCCACAATGAGCAGTTCTTC; CDR3: CATGVIHNEQFF; D: -; V: TRBV7-9; size: many; J: TRBJ2-1
DNA: TGCGCCAGCAGCGGCCAGAACACTGAAGCTTTCTTT; CDR3: CASSGQNTEAFF; D: -; V: TRBV5-1; size: few; J: TRBJ1-1
DNA: TGTGCCAGCACCACCCTGACAGACTTCAATGGCTACACCTTC; CDR3: CASTTLTDFNGYTF; D: -; V: TRBV12-3/TRBV12-4; size: many; J: TRBJ1-2
DNA: TGTGCCAGCGTACCAGCGGATGGAAACACCATATATTTT; CDR3: CASVPADGNTIYF; D: -; V: TRBV12-3/TRBV12-4; size: few; J: TRBJ1-3
DNA: TGCGCCAGCAGCTTGGAGACAGGGCTTGGTCCCGGGGAGCTGTTTTTT; CDR3: CASSLETGLGPGELFF; D: TRBD1; V: TRBV5-1; size: many; J: TRBJ2-2
DNA: TGCGCCAGCAACAGAATCCCCGCTAACTATGGCTACACCTTC; CDR3: CASNRIPANYGYTF; D: -; V: TRBV5-1; size: -; J: TRBJ1-2
DNA: TGTGCCACCAGTGCGGGATATGAGCAGTTCTTC; CDR3: CATSAGYEQFF; D: -; V: TRBV24-1; size: many; J: TRBJ2-1
DNA: TGCGCCAGCAGCAACTCACCGGGACCGGACGAGCAGTTCTTC; CDR3: CASSNSPGPDEQFF; D: -; V: TRBV5-1; size: -; J: TRBJ2-1
DNA: TGTGCCAGCAGCCCCCGGTTCGTAGGGGCCGGAAACATTCAGTACTTC; CDR3: CASSPRFVGAGNIQYF; D: -; V: TRBV7-6; size: -; J: TRBJ2-4
DNA: TGTGCCTGGAGTGTTCAGAAGAACAATGAGCAGTTCTTC; CDR3: CAWSVQKNNEQFF; D: -; V: TRBV30; size: many; J: TRBJ2-1
DNA: TGTGCCAGCAGCCCTAGCGCGGTCTCCTACAATGAGCAGTTCTTC; CDR3: CASSPSAVSYNEQFF; D: -; V: TRBV9; size: -; J: TRBJ2-1
DNA: TGCGCCAGCAGCGGCGGACAGGGGCGTAGCACCGGGGAGCTGTTTTTT; CDR3: CASSGGQGRSTGELFF; D: TRBD1; V: TRBV5-1; size: many; J: TRBJ2-2
DNA: TGTGCCAGCAGCCTAGCGGGAGACCCCAATGAGCAGTTCTTC; CDR3: CASSLAGDPNEQFF; D: TRBD2; V: TRBV3-1; size: -; J: TRBJ2-1
DNA: TGTGCCAGCAGTGAACAAGGGGACGCCGGGGAGCTGTTTTTT; CDR3: CASSEQGDAGELFF; D: -; V: TRBV25-1; size: many; J: TRBJ2-2
DNA: TGCGCCAGCAGCCAGTTTGCAAACACTGAAGCTTTCTTT; CDR3: CASSQFANTEAFF; D: -; V: TRBV4-1; size: -; J: TRBJ1-1
DNA: TGTGCCAGCAGCTCGAGAAGGGACTCTGGAAACACCATATATTTT; CDR3: CASSSRRDSGNTIYF; D: -; V: TRBV5-5; size: -; J: TRBJ1-3
DNA: TGCAGCGTTGAAGACCCAGGCTGGGATGGCTACACCTTC; CDR3: CSVEDPGWDGYTF; D: -; V: TRBV29-1; size: -; J: TRBJ1-2
DNA: TGTGCCAGCAGTTTATTCAGACAAGAGACCCAGTACTTC; CDR3: CASSLFRQETQYF; D: -; V: TRBV12-3/TRBV12-4; size: many; J: TRBJ2-5
DNA: TGTGCCAGCAGCCTTTTCCCAGGGGCGGACTATGGCTACACCTTC; CDR3: CASSLFPGADYGYTF; D: -; V: TRBV5-6; size: -; J: TRBJ1-2
DNA: TGTGCCACCAGTGGACCGGACTACGGGCTCTCTCTCAATGAGCAGTTCTTC; CDR3: CATSGPDYGLSLNEQFF; D: -; V: TRBV24-1; size: many; J: TRBJ2-1
DNA: TGTGCCACCAGCAGAGATTGGGGCAAAGAATTCTTC; CDR3: CATSRDWGKEFF; D: -; V: TRBV15; size: many; J: TRBJ2-1
DNA: TGCAGTGCTAGAGGGGGGGGGAGGGCAAGACAAGAGACCCAGTACTTC; CDR3: CSARGGGRARQETQYF; D: TRBD2; V: TRBV20-1; size: -; J: TRBJ2-5
DNA: TGCAGTGCTAGACGGCAGGGGGCGGGCGGGGAGCTGTTTTTT; CDR3: CSARRQGAGGELFF; D: TRBD1; V: TRBV20-1; size: few; J: TRBJ2-2
DNA: TGTGCCAGCAGAGGCGTTGAAAATAATCAGCCCCAGCATTTT; CDR3: CASRGVENNQPQHF; D: -; V: TRBV6-6; size: -; J: TRBJ1-5
DNA: TGTGCCAGCAGCGTAGGCGGGAGACTCAACAATGAGCAGTTCTTC; CDR3: CASSVGGRLNNEQFF; D: TRBD2; V: TRBV9; size: many; J: TRBJ2-1
DNA: TGTGCCACCCAGAGGGCGGGAGGACTCACAGATACGCAGTATTTT; CDR3: CATQRAGGLTDTQYF; D: TRBD2; V: TRBV2; size: -; J: TRBJ2-3
DNA: TGCGCCAGCTACCGGGACAGGGGAGACAATGAGCAGTTCTTC; CDR3: CASYRDRGDNEQFF; D: TRBD1; V: TRBV5-1; size: -; J: TRBJ2-1
DNA: TGTGCTACTACAGGGGTACCCTTTGAAGCTTTCTTT; CDR3: CATTGVPFEAFF; D: TRBD1; V: TRBV7-2; size: many; J: TRBJ1-1
DNA: TGTGCCAGCAGCTTTAGCGGGGTTGGAAATGAGCAGTTCTTC; CDR3: CASSFSGVGNEQFF; D: TRBD2; V: TRBV7-9; size: many; J: TRBJ2-1